What follows describes a single T cell receptor (beta chain). Many counts were recorded for this clonotype. This receptor's antigen is unknown. It has no much larger one-base neighbor in the sample; base qualities were not kept. The data are from a study of identical twins (dated by TCRdb to the mid-2010s). Describing the broader study: To test whether fetal clonotypes persist, this study deep-sequenced TCR alpha and beta repertoires from monozygotic twins, from unrelated adults of various ages, and from cord blood. Replicate twin experiments were performed at different times using different library preparation protocols to rule out contamination.

Every donor was a healthy Caucasian. Miltenyi CD45RO+ enrichment and human naive T-cell isolation kits were used to isolate memory (CD45RO+) and naive T cells from PBMC. Results the study describes overall, beyond this receptor: Because the same donors could not be followed over many years, the conclusions depended on cross-sectional statistical analysis. Fewer insertions were carried by abundant cord blood beta clonotypes; a weaker similar trend was observed in young adult naive repertoires, while no such trend was observed in memory repertoires. Invariant T cells such as MAIT and iNKT could partly confound zero-insertion analyses, though diverse VJ usage argued against this for most clonotypes. Compared with coincidental sharing between unrelated individuals, out-of-frame TCR alpha sequences shared between twins had an excess of sequences with low generation probability. Out-of-frame TCR alpha sharing in monozygotic twins was systematically underestimated by recombination models, whereas sharing between unrelated individuals was in agreement with the recombination models. A weaker excess of twin sharing was found in beta out-of-frame sequences because the signal-to-noise ratio was lowered by fewer shared sequences.

Libraries were made using 5' RACE. The listed sequencing device is Illumina HiSeq 2000. A universal primer binding site was added through template switching, and the final cDNA carried a unique molecular identifier so that TCR cDNA molecules could be counted accurately. Specific primers in the conserved constant-segment region were used to synthesize first-strand cDNA for the TCR alpha and beta chains. To control for contamination, each cDNA library was double barcoded with a SMART-Mk sample barcode plus Illumina barcodes. Two successive PCR steps introduced TruSeq adapter sequences along with Illumina sample barcodes. Sequencing of the TCR alpha and beta cDNA libraries was done on the Illumina HiSeq platform using custom primers. Per the authors' processing: Raw reads were processed with MiGEC to extract unique molecular identifiers, and MiXCR was used to determine CDR3 positions. Recombination models were inferred per individual with the repgenHMM and IGoR tools using an EM algorithm. Shared clonotype analysis was performed with the tcR package in R, normalizing sharing by the product of cloneset sizes. Out-of-frame nonproductive sequences were analyzed to study raw recombination free of thymic and clonal selection effects. The public reads were run again by TCRdb, first through fastp at Q25 and then through MiXCR, and only productive beta chains were kept. Rows with one shared CDR3 protein collapse into an entry with the most common genes and DNA. These V and J calls are TCRdb output, not the study's own analysis. This sample gives around 140,000 distinct CDR3 sequences in total; under 4.5% of them show up just once. The top ten constitute roughly 8% of the sample.

The sequence derives from a man aged 18 to 30 in good health. Sequenced: memory T cells sorted from blood. This specimen's cell subset or site label, interpreted: CD45RO+ enriched T cells.

The CDR3: CAWSGGREQFF. The DNA sequence is given as TGTGCCTGGAGTGGGGGCCGGGAGCAGTTCTTC. The V and J segments used are TRBV30 and TRBJ2-1, and possibly TRBD1, on 5 matching bases. Per the germline V gene (reference sequence), GTSNPN is the CDR1 and SVGIG is the CDR2. The cysteine opens and the phenylalanine closes a CDR3 of 11 amino acids. Left in the record is the CDR3 DNA by itself, 33 bases read in frame from the first base. Trimming takes 1 base from V and 10 bases from J, and the germline ends sit 8 bases apart.